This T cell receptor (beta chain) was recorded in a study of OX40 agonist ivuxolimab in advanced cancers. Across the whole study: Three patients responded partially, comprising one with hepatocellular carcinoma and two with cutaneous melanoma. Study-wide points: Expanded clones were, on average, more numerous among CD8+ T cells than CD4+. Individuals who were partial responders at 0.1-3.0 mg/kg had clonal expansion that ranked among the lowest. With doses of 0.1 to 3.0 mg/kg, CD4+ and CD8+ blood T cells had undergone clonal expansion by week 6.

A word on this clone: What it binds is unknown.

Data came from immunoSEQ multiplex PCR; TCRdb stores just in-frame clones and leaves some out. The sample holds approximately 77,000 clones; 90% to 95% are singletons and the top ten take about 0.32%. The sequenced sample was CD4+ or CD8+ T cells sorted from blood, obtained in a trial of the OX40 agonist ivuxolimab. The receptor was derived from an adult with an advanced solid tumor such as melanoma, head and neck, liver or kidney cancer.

CDR3 bases: TGTGCCAGCAGTACGGGACAGGGAGGGGGGTATGGCTACACCTTC. As protein: CASSTGQGGGYGYTF. J is TRBJ1-2 and V is TRBV27; 9 bases match TRBD1. The J segment lost 5 bases and the V segment lost 5 bases, leaving 9 bases of the junction unmatched. The CDR3 consists of 15 residues. Germline V lookup: CDR1 MNHEY, CDR2 SMNVEV (reference sequence).